The present T cell receptor beta chain was sequenced within a study of blood T cell repertoires in COVID-19. Per the original data handling: Amplification from reference gene primers served as the basis for estimated nucleated cell counts. Only in-frame clones appear in the TCRdb table, and some are missing; sequencing was by immunoSEQ multiplex PCR. Clone size and the V and J calls come from that table; the DNA yielded D and trimming. The sample records 150,000 to 200,000 clones, 70% to 90% being singletons. CDR1 is MNHEY, CDR2 SVGAGI, per germline. This CDR3 comprises 14 residues. Trimming pared 2 bases from V and 5 bases from J, leaving 9 bases between.

Sequencing input: peripheral blood. The TCR originated in a young man with acute or convalescent COVID-19. This rearrangement joins TRBV6-5 to TRBJ1-4, with D uncertain. CDR3 nucleotides: TGTGCCAGCAGTTACGGAGGCAGCAATGAAAAACTGTTTTTT. Its translation is CASSYGGSNEKLFF.